Presented here are 18 T cell receptor beta chains from one specimen sequenced in a study of blood T cell repertoires in COVID-19. Assay used: immunoSEQ multiplex PCR; TCRdb lists only in-frame clones, some missing. The sample records 250,000 to 350,000 clones, around nine tenths being singletons. Sequenced material: PBMCs or T cells enriched from blood (not recorded which). Every receptor here comes from a woman in her sixties in a cohort exposed to, infected with or recovered from COVID-19 (not recorded which).

V usage is TRBV3-1 (or the pseudogene TRBV3-2) and J usage is TRBJ2-7; 9 bases fit TRBD2. V lost 0 bases and J lost 3; bases outside the gene matches: 6. Germline V lookup: CDR1 LGHDT, CDR2 YNNKEL (reference sequence). There are 16 residues in the CDR3. DNA of the CDR3: TGTGCCAGCAGCCAAGATAGGCTAGCGGGGTACTACGAGCAGTACTTC. It yields the protein CASSQDRLAGYYEQYF.

This sequence joins TRBV7-8 and TRBJ1-5; tentative D call: TRBD1 (5 bases). The CDR3 totals 13 residues. Germline V CDR1 and CDR2: SGHVS, FQNEAQ. Trimming stripped 5 bases from V and 5 bases from J, with 10 bases between. CDR3 residues: CASSRQSDQPQHF. The CDR3 DNA is TGTGCCAGCAGCCGACAGTCTGATCAGCCCCAGCATTTT.

The chain couples TRBV6-5 to TRBJ2-1, with TRBD1 matching over 7 bases. Germline assignment: CDR1 MNHEY and CDR2 SVGAGI. The CDR3 has 15 residues. V shed 7 bases, J shed 6 bases, and the junction held 12 bases outside the gene matches. The CDR3 region has the DNA TGTGCCAGCACGTCAAAAAGGGGGCTTCGCAATGAGCAGTTCTTC. Amino acid sequence: CASTSKRGLRNEQFF.

The genes are TRBV7-2 and TRBJ2-1; 10 bases line up with TRBD2. Germline V gene lookup returns CDR1 SGHTA and CDR2 FQGNSA. The CDR3 is made up of 19 amino acids. Trimming removed 0 bases from V and 4 bases from J; junction bases left unmatched: 12. Here the CDR3 reads CASSLAGSGRARGYNEQFF. The DNA of the CDR3 is TGTGCCAGCAGCTTAGCAGGGAGCGGGAGGGCCCGGGGGTACAATGAGCAGTTCTTC.

This chain uses TRBV5-1 with TRBJ1-1; 8 nucleotides line up with TRBD1. The CDR3 loop spans 15 amino acids. Germline V lookup: CDR1 SGHRS, CDR2 YFSETQ. J gave up 3 bases and V 0 bases, and 4 bases lay outside the gene matches. The CDR3 DNA reads as TGCGCCAGCAGCTTGGTCGGACAGGGTGACACTGAAGCTTTCTTT. Its translation is CASSLVGQGDTEAFF.

The chain has TRBV18 and TRBJ1-2; possibly TRBD1 for D (5 bases). The V end was cut by 4 bases, the J end by 6 bases, with 12 bases between. The CDR3 sequence is 13 residues long. The germline V gene encodes CDR1 KGHSH and CDR2 LQKENI. The CDR3 DNA follows: TGTGCCAGCTCACACGAGACAGATCATGGCTACACCTTC. It specifies CASSHETDHGYTF.

DNA for the CDR3: TGCGCCAGCAGCCAAGATCGGACTAGCGGGAGCTATGAGCAGTTCTTC. This gives the protein CASSQDRTSGSYEQFF. The genes are TRBV4-3 and TRBJ2-1; 13 nucleotides line up with TRBD2. The CDR3 runs 16 residues. Germline V gene sequence: CDR1 LGHNA, CDR2 YSLEER. The V gene end was trimmed by 0 bases and the J gene end by 8 bases; junction bases not matched to a gene: 4.

This clone turned up a few times. The chain employs TRBV6-2 or TRBV6-3 and TRBJ2-3; D remains unclear. Trimming cost V 2 bases and J 1 base, with 7 bases left between them. Per germline, CDR1 MNHEY and CDR2 SVGEGT. The CDR3 loop spans 14 amino acids. CDR3 nucleotide sequence: TGTGCCAGCAGTTACCCCGGTGGCACAGATACGCAGTATTTT. Translation: CASSYPGGTDTQYF.

This clone has more than one count but fewer than ten. The chain couples TRBV7-2 to TRBJ1-4; 9 bases agree with TRBD1. The CDR3 has 15 amino acids. Losses at the gene ends were 1 base for V and 7 bases for J; bases not matched to a gene: 4. Germline lookup yields CDR1 SGHTA and CDR2 FQGNSA. CDR3 in DNA: TGTGCCAGCAGCTTAGGGGACAGGGACGGTGAAAAACTGTTTTTT. It encodes CASSLGDRDGEKLFF.

This chain joins TRBV27 and TRBJ2-1; weak D call: TRBD2 (6 bases). The CDR3 has 16 residues. V shed 4 bases and J shed 0 bases, with 13 bases lying between them. CDR1 and CDR2 from the germline V gene are MNHEY and SMNVEV (reference sequence). The CDR3 loop is CASSWGRSGSYNEQFF. CDR3 nucleotides: TGTGCCAGCAGTTGGGGGAGGTCCGGCTCCTACAATGAGCAGTTCTTC.

V usage is TRBV18 and J usage is TRBJ2-7; TRBD1 matches 8 bases. Unmatched junction bases numbered 6, after V lost 5 bases and J lost 3 bases. Germline V gene data show CDR1 as KGHSH and CDR2 as LQKENI. The length of the CDR3 is 14 residues. The CDR3 DNA reads as TGTGCCAGCTCATCCGGACAGGGTGACTACGAGCAGTACTTC. Translation gives CASSSGQGDYEQYF.

The chain links TRBV30 to TRBJ1-5, with 9 bases fitting TRBD1. This CDR3 spans 13 amino acids. The germline V gene encodes CDR1 GTSNPN and CDR2 SVGIG (reference sequence). Germline trimming cut 8 bases from V and 4 bases from J; bases unmatched to any gene: 6. The CDR3 spells CAADRGKNQPQHF. CDR3 coding DNA: TGTGCCGCCGACAGGGGGAAGAATCAGCCCCAGCATTTT.

The chain recombines TRBV19 with TRBJ2-3; 15 bases are a match to TRBD2. Germline V gives CDR1 LNHDA, CDR2 SQIVND (reference sequence). This CDR3 comprises 14 residues. Trimming removed 10 bases from V and 3 bases from J; junction bases left unmatched: 2. The CDR3 DNA sequence: TGTGCCACGGGACTAGCGGGAGGAACAGATACGCAGTATTTT. Encoded protein: CATGLAGGTDTQYF. Complete variable domain (other parts from reference TRBV19 and TRBJ2-3): DGGITQSPKYLFRKEGQNVTLSCEQNLNHDAMYWYRQDPGQGLRLIYYSQIVNDFQKGDIAEGYSVSREKKESFPLTVTSAQKNPTAFYLCATGLAGGTDTQYFGPGTRLTVL.

The chain joins TRBV25-1 to TRBJ1-2; TRBD1 aligns across 10 bases. J gave up 6 bases and V 5 bases, and 3 bases lay outside the gene matches. From germline, CDR1 is MGHDK and CDR2 SYGVNS. The CDR3 is made up of 13 amino acids. CDR3 in amino acids: CASSRGTGDGYTF. The CDR3 DNA reads TGTGCCAGCAGTAGGGGGACAGGGGATGGCTACACCTTC.

The rearrangement joins TRBV28 to TRBJ1-4; 8 positions match TRBD1. CDR3 size: 16 residues. Germline CDR1 reads MDHEN; CDR2 reads SYDVKM. V lost 4 bases and J lost 8; bases outside the gene matches: 12. CDR3 sequence: CASSSPLTGEGEKLFF. For the CDR3, the DNA is TGTGCCAGCAGTTCCCCCCTGACAGGGGAGGGGGAAAAACTGTTTTTT.

CDR3 DNA: TGTGCCAGCAGTGAACAGGGGTCAGAAGGGACCCAGTACTTC. Amino acids: CASSEQGSEGTQYF. This rearrangement joins TRBV2 to TRBJ2-5, with D possibly TRBD1 on 6 matching bases. Trimming left V 2 bases short and J 7 bases short, with 14 bases between. The CDR3 sequence is 14 residues long. Germline lookup yields CDR1 SNHLY and CDR2 FYNNEI.

The chain links TRBV11-2 to TRBJ2-1, with D uncertain. The V end was cut by 0 bases, the J end by 4 bases, with 4 bases between. There are 13 residues in the CDR3. The V gene's germline CDR1 is SGHAT and CDR2 FQNNGV. For the CDR3, the DNA is TGTGCCAGCAGCTTAGACGGTTACAATGAGCAGTTCTTC. As protein: CASSLDGYNEQFF.

This chain uses TRBV11-2 with TRBJ2-7; 12 bases agree with TRBD2. The CDR3 runs 16 residues. CDR1 is SGHAT, CDR2 FQNNGV, per germline. Trimming took 5 bases from V and 0 from J; bases not matched to a gene: 5. The CDR3 region is CASSTGLAGPSYEQYF. CDR3 in DNA: TGTGCCAGCAGCACCGGACTAGCGGGACCCTCCTACGAGCAGTACTTC.